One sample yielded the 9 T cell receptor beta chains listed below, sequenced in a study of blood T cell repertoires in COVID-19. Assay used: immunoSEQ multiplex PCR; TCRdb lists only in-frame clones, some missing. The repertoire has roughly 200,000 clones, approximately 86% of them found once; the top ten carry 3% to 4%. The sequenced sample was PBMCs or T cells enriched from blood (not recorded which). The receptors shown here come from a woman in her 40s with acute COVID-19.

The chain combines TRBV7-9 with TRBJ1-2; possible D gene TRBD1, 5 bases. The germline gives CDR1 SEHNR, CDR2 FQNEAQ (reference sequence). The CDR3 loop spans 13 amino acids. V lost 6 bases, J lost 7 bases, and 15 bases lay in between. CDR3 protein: CASRRDSIPGYTF. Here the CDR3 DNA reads TGTGCCAGCAGGAGAGACAGTATCCCTGGCTACACCTTC.

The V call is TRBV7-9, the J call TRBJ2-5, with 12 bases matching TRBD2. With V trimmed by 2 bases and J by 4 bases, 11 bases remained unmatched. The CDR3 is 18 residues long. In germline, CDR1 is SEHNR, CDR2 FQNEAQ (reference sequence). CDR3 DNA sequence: TGTGCCAGCAGCTTATCCCGACTAGCGGGAGATCGAGGAGAGACCCAGTACTTC. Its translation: CASSLSRLAGDRGETQYF.

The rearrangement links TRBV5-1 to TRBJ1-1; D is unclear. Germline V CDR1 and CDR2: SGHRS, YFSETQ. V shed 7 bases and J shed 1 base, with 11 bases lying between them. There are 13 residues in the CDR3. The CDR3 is CASGERGNTEAFF. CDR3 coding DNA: TGCGCCAGCGGGGAACGGGGGAACACTGAAGCTTTCTTT.

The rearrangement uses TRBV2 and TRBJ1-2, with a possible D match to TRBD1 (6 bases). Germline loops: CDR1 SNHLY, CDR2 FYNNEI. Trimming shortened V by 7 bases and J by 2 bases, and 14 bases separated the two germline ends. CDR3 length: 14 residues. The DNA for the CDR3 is TGTGCCAGCACCCGGACAGAGTTAAACTATGGCTACACCTTC. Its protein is CASTRTELNYGYTF. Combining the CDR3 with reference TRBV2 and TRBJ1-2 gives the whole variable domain EPEVTQTPSHQVTQMGQEVILRCVPISNHLYFYWYRQILGQKVEFLVSFYNNEISEKSEIFDDQFSVERPDGSNFTLKIRSTKLEDSAMYFCASTRTELNYGYTFGSGTRLTVV.

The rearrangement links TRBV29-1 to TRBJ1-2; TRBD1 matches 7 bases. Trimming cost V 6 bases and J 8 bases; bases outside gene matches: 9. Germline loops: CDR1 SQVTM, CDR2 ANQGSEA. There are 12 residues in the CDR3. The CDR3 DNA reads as TGCAGCGTACCACAGGGGAGTGGGGGCTACACCTTC. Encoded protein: CSVPQGSGGYTF.

CDR3 DNA sequence: TGTGCCAGCAGCGATGGGGTCGGGGTGGGCACTGAAGCTTTCTTT. It is translated as CASSDGVGVGTEAFF. The chain is built from TRBV7-8 and TRBJ1-1; D gene ambiguous. V was shortened by 5 bases and J by 4 bases, with 17 bases between the two germline ends. CDR3 length equals 15 residues. Germline V CDR1 and CDR2: SGHVS, FQNEAQ.

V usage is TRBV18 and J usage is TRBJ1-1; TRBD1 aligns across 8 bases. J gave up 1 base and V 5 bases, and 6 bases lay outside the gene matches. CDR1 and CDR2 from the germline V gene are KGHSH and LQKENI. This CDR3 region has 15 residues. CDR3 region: CASSMQGARNTEAFF. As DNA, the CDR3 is TGTGCCAGCTCAATGCAGGGGGCTAGGAACACTGAAGCTTTCTTT.

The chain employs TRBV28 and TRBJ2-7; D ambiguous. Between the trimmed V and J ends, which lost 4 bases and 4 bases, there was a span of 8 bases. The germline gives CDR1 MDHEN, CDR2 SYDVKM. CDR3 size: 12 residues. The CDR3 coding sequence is TGTGCCAGCAGTTCCCCCCGGTACGAGCAGTACTTC. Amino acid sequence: CASSSPRYEQYF.

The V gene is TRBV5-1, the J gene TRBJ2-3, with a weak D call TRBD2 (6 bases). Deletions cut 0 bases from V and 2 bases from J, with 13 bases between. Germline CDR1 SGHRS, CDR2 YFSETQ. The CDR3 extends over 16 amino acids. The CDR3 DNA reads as TGCGCCAGCAGCTTGGTTGACGGGAGCTTCACAGATACGCAGTATTTT. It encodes CASSLVDGSFTDTQYF.